A selection of T cell receptor beta chains follows, all from one sample in a study of blood T cell repertoires in COVID-19. Generated by immunoSEQ multiplex PCR, the TCRdb table keeps only in-frame clones and is missing some. This table has a few hundred thousand clones, roughly 84% appearing once. The sample taken for sequencing was peripheral blood. These receptors were collected from a human donor in a cohort sampled during active COVID-19. CDR3s include the opening cysteine and the closing phenylalanine or tryptophan. D genes are given only for firm matches. Rows give clone size only sometimes, using once, few, many, or a class for an expanded clone.

TRBJ2-5,few,TRBV11-2,.,TGTGCCAGCAGCTTGTCCGGTCAGACCCAGTACTTC,CASSLSGQTQYF
TRBJ2-7,.,TRBV7-3,.,TGTGCCAGCAGCTTAGGGCCGGGGGCCTACGAGCAGTACTTC,CASSLGPGAYEQYF
TRBJ1-5,.,TRBV25-1,.,TGTGCCAGCAGTCCACCGGGCAATCAGCCCCAGCATTTT,CASSPPGNQPQHF
TRBJ2-3,.,TRBV4-2,TRBD1,TGTGCCAGCAGTCAACCCCGGACAGGCATACCTAGCACAGATACGCAGTATTTT,CASSQPRTGIPSTDTQYF
TRBJ1-1,few,TRBV5-1,TRBD1,TGCGCCAGCAGCCTAGGGGGCGCGAGCACTGAAGCTTTCTTT,CASSLGGASTEAFF
TRBJ1-2,.,TRBV19,.,TGTGCCAGTAGTATGAGCCAGGCTAACTATGGCTACACCTTC,CASSMSQANYGYTF
TRBJ2-7,.,TRBV15,TRBD2,TGTGCCACCAGCAGAGAGAAGACTAGCGGGGGAGCTAGCGAGCAGTACTTC,CATSREKTSGGASEQYF
TRBJ2-7,few,TRBV5-4,.,TGTGCCAGCAGCTTGGACGGGTCCCACTACGAGCAGTACTTC,CASSLDGSHYEQYF
TRBJ1-1,.,TRBV7-9,.,TGTGCCAGCAGCTTAGCGGGCGAGAACACTGAAGCTTTCTTT,CASSLAGENTEAFF
TRBJ1-1,once,TRBV6-5,.,TGTGCCAGCAGTTACTCGACAGGGAACACTGAAGCTTTCTTT,CASSYSTGNTEAFF
TRBJ2-4,.,TRBV5-4,TRBD2,TGTGCCAGCGGAGCGGTAGGGAGGGTTGACATTCAGTACTTC,CASGAVGRVDIQYF
TRBJ1-6,.,TRBV11-2,.,TGTGCCAGCAGCTTAGATCAGAGGGGAGGAAGGTCGCCCCTCCACTTT,CASSLDQRGGRSPLHF
TRBJ2-1,few,TRBV29-1,TRBD1,TGCAGCGTTTTTCTTAAGAGGGACAGCCGTACGTATGAGCAGTTCTTC,CSVFLKRDSRTYEQFF
TRBJ2-4,.,TRBV6-5,.,TGTGCCAGCAGCCTCACAGGGTTGAACATTCAGTACTTC,CASSLTGLNIQYF
TRBJ1-1,.,TRBV12-3/TRBV12-4,.,TGTGCCAGCAATCAGGCTATGAACACTGAAGCTTTCTTT,CASNQAMNTEAFF
TRBJ2-7,once,TRBV28,.,TGTGCCAGCAGTTTATCAGGGTTCGAGCAGTACTTC,CASSLSGFEQYF
TRBJ1-1,once,TRBV7-9,.,TGTGCCAGCAGCTTAATCACCCGGGTCACTGAAGCTTTCTTT,CASSLITRVTEAFF
TRBJ2-2,.,TRBV12-5,TRBD1,TGTGCTAGTGGCCGAACAGGGGCGAACACCGGGGAGCTGTTTTTT,CASGRTGANTGELFF
TRBJ1-4,.,TRBV4-1,.,TGCGCCAGCAGCCAGAGATCGCCGGGCCTGAGCGGGGAACTGTTTTTT,CASSQRSPGLSGELFF
TRBJ1-5,.,TRBV10-3,TRBD1,TGTGCCATCAGCGACAGGGGGCAGGGCAATCAGCCCCAGCATTTT,CAISDRGQGNQPQHF
TRBJ2-2,.,TRBV6-5,.,TGTGCCAGCGGGGGACTGGGGAACACCGGGGAGCTGTTTTTT,CASGGLGNTGELFF
TRBJ1-6,.,TRBV27,.,TGTGCCAGCAGCGTTTATTCCGGAACCGGGACTCGGTCACCCCTCCACTTT,CASSVYSGTGTRSPLHF
TRBJ2-1,.,TRBV11-3,TRBD2,TGTGCCAGCAGCTCTGGACTAGCGTACAATGAGCAGTTCTTC,CASSSGLAYNEQFF
TRBJ1-2,.,TRBV5-5,.,TGTGCCAGCAGCTTGGGCGGCGGAAACTATGGCTACACCTTC,CASSLGGGNYGYTF